Presented here are 17 T cell receptor beta chains from one specimen sequenced in a study of shared clonotypes between healthy human individuals. Profiling relied on immunoSEQ multiplex PCR, and the TCRdb table lists in-frame clones only, not all of them. The sample yields roughly 480,000 clones, 79% seen once. Sequenced: PBMCs. The receptors stem from a middle-aged woman in good health. Some clones in this sample may be carry-over from other donors' samples.

This chain connects TRBV5-4 to TRBJ1-2, with 10 bases aligning to TRBD1. V trimming: 4 bases; J trimming: 3 bases; junction bases outside the gene matches: 6. Germline V gene sequence: CDR1 SGHNT, CDR2 YYREEE (reference sequence). This CDR3 has 15 residues. The DNA for the CDR3 is TGTGCCAGCAGCCGAGTAGGGACAGGGGACTATGGCTACACCTTC. It is translated as CASSRVGTGDYGYTF.

V is TRBV5-1 and J is TRBJ2-7; TRBD2 matches 10 bases. The CDR3 is 14 residues long. CDR1 SGHRS and CDR2 YFSETQ come from the germline V gene. Trimming took 4 bases from V and 4 from J; bases not matched to a gene: 5. CDR3 protein: CASSRSGGDYEQYF. CDR3 sequence (DNA): TGCGCCAGCAGCCGGAGCGGGGGGGATTACGAGCAGTACTTC.

This clone was recorded a few times. The chain carries TRBV25-1 and TRBJ2-1, with TRBD2 matching 14 bases. Germline V gene sequence: CDR1 MGHDK, CDR2 SYGVNS. Losses at the gene ends were 5 bases for V and 6 bases for J; bases not matched to a gene: 3. This CDR3 is built from 15 residues. CDR3 DNA sequence: TGTGCCAGCAGTAGACTAGCGGGAGGGTTCAATGAGCAGTTCTTC. Translated: CASSRLAGGFNEQFF.

The chain joins TRBV28 to TRBJ1-2, with TRBD1 identical over 7 bases. From germline, CDR1 is MDHEN and CDR2 SYDVKM. J lost 4 bases, V lost 3 bases, and 5 bases had no gene match. The CDR3 totals 14 residues. The CDR3 region is CASSLTDRFYGYTF. Written as DNA, the CDR3 is TGTGCCAGCAGTTTGACGGACAGGTTCTATGGCTACACCTTC.

The chain recombines TRBV27 with TRBJ2-7, with D uncertain. Trimming left V 3 bases short and J 0 bases short, with 12 bases between. This CDR3 spans 15 amino acids. Germline values: CDR1 MNHEY, CDR2 SMNVEV (reference sequence). The CDR3 DNA follows: TGTGCCAGCAGTTTCCACGTGGATAGCTCCTACGAGCAGTACTTC. Encoded protein: CASSFHVDSSYEQYF.

The chain carries TRBV28 and TRBJ2-5; 8 nucleotides match TRBD2. The V gene's germline CDR1 is MDHEN and CDR2 SYDVKM. The CDR3 is made up of 16 amino acids. Losses at the gene ends were 6 bases for V and 5 bases for J; bases not matched to a gene: 14. CDR3 loop: CASSPPSGLVLETQYF. CDR3 in DNA: TGTGCCAGCAGCCCGCCCTCGGGACTAGTATTGGAGACCCAGTACTTC.

A remark on this clone: Other DNA variants within this sample encode the same CDR3. The J gene is TRBJ1-4, the V gene TRBV11-2; 8 positions match TRBD1. Germline trimming cut 5 bases from V and 6 bases from J; bases unmatched to any gene: 8. The germline V gene has CDR1 SGHAT and CDR2 FQNNGV. This CDR3 has 15 residues. Here the CDR3 reads CASSVNRGSYEKLFF. CDR3 DNA: TGTGCCAGCAGCGTGAACAGGGGGAGTTATGAAAAACTGTTTTTT.

The chain has TRBV5-6 and TRBJ1-4, with TRBD1 identical over 8 bases. Germline V lookup: CDR1 SGHDT, CDR2 YYEEEE. CDR3 length: 14 amino acids. V gave up 5 bases and J gave up 7 bases; unmatched junction bases: 7. CDR3 sequence (DNA): TGTGCCAGCAGGAAGACAGGGGAGGGTGAAAAACTGTTTTTT. It is translated as CASRKTGEGEKLFF.

The chain uses TRBV19 and TRBJ2-7; 15 bases map to TRBD2. CDR1 LNHDA and CDR2 SQIVND come from the germline V gene (reference sequence). This CDR3 region has 18 residues. J was trimmed by 4 bases and V by 5 bases; bases with no gene match: 12. CDR3 residues: CASSSLGLAGGPQYEQYF. The CDR3 DNA follows: TGTGCCAGTAGTTCCCTCGGACTAGCGGGAGGGCCACAATACGAGCAGTACTTC.

This clone was picked up a small number of times. The CDR3 nucleotides read TGTGCCATCAGTGACGGGACTAGCAGTGAGCAGTTCTTC. Translated, it gives CAISDGTSSEQFF. The chain has TRBV10-3 and TRBJ2-1, with TRBD2 matching over 9 bases. The CDR3 has 13 residues. Unmatched junction bases numbered 3, after V lost 3 bases and J lost 9 bases. CDR1 and CDR2 (germline): ENHRY, SYGVKD.

The chain carries TRBV18 and TRBJ2-5; TRBD2 aligns across 10 bases. V was clipped by 3 bases and J by 0 bases; unmatched bases: 4. The CDR3 length is 16 residues. From germline, CDR1 is KGHSH and CDR2 LQKENI. The CDR3 DNA reads TGTGCCAGCTCACCCGGGACTAGCGCGTACCAAGAGACCCAGTACTTC. Its protein product is CASSPGTSAYQETQYF.

The CDR3: CASSPGMAGHNEQFF. CDR3 in DNA: TGTGCCAGCAGCCCAGGGATGGCGGGTCACAATGAGCAGTTCTTC. This chain uses TRBV7-3 with TRBJ2-1; D possibly uses TRBD1 or TRBD2 (5 bases each). This CDR3 contains 15 residues. CDR1 and CDR2 (germline): SGHTA, FQGTGA. Trimming took off 5 bases at V and 5 bases at J, with 16 bases between the two ends.

The V call is TRBV28, the J call TRBJ2-2; D may be TRBD1 (6 bases). The CDR3 extends over 15 amino acids. Germline assignment: CDR1 MDHEN and CDR2 SYDVKM. The V and J ends lost 5 bases and 1 base respectively, with 11 bases between them. CDR3 loop: CASSLPTGNTGELFF. CDR3 nucleotide sequence: TGTGCCAGCAGTCTACCGACAGGGAACACCGGGGAGCTGTTTTTT.

The V and J genes are TRBV28 and TRBJ1-2; tentative D call: TRBD1 (5 bases). CDR3 length: 12 residues. The germline gives CDR1 MDHEN, CDR2 SYDVKM. The V end lost 3 bases, the J end lost 5 bases, and 7 bases lay between the germline ends. In nucleotides, the CDR3 is TGTGCCAGCAGTTTTGGGGCGTATGGCTACACCTTC. Protein product: CASSFGAYGYTF.

V and J are TRBV28 and TRBJ2-3, with TRBD1 matching over 9 bases. The J segment lost 2 bases and the V segment lost 5 bases, leaving 8 bases of the junction unmatched. The CDR3 totals 16 residues. Germline loops: CDR1 MDHEN, CDR2 SYDVKM. CDR3 DNA: TGTGCCAGCAGTACCCCCCGGACAGGGGTCACAGATACGCAGTATTTT. It translates to CASSTPRTGVTDTQYF.

The V call is TRBV4-1, the J call TRBJ2-7; D call uncertain. The CDR3 is made up of 14 amino acids. The ends were cut back, 1 base at V and 3 bases at J, with 10 bases in the middle. CDR1 and CDR2 from the germline V gene are MGHRA and YSYEKL. The CDR3 bases are TGCGCCAGCAGCCAAGTTCCCTCTAACTACGAGCAGTACTTC. This codes for CASSQVPSNYEQYF.

The rearrangement links TRBV29-1 to TRBJ2-7; no firm D call. The CDR3 length is 14 residues. Trimming pared 6 bases from V and 1 base from J, leaving 16 bases between. Germline V gene sequence: CDR1 SQVTM, CDR2 ANQGSEA. In DNA form, the CDR3 reads TGCAGCGTAGGGCGGAGTGGACGATCCTACGAGCAGTACTTC. It specifies CSVGRSGRSYEQYF.